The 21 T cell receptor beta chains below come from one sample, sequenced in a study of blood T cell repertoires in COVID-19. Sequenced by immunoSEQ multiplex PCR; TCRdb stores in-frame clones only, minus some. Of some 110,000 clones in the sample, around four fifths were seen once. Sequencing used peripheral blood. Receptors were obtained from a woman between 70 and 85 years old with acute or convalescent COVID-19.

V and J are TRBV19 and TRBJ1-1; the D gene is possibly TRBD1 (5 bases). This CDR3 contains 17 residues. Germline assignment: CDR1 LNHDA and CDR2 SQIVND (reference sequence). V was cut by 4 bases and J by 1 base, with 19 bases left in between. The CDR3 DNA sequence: TGTGCCAGTAGTAGCGCCTCAGCCGGGCAGGGGAACACTGAAGCTTTCTTT. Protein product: CASSSASAGQGNTEAFF.

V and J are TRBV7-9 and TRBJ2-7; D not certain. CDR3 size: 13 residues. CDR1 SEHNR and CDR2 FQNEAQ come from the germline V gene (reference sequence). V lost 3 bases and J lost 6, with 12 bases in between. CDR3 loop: CASSFTQASEQYF. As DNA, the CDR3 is TGTGCCAGCAGCTTTACGCAGGCATCCGAGCAGTACTTC.

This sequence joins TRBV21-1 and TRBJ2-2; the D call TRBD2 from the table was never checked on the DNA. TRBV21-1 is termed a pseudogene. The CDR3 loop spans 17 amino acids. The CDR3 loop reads CASSKEGLAGGTGELFF. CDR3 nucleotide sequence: TGTGCCAGCAGCAAAGAGGGGCTAGCGGGAGGCACCGGGGAGCTGTTTTTT.

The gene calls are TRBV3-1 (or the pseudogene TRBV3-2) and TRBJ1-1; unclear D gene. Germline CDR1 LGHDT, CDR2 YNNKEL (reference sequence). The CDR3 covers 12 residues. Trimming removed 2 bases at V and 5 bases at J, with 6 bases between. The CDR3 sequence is CASSQPGTEAFF. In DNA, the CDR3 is TGTGCCAGCAGCCAACCCGGGACTGAAGCTTTCTTT.

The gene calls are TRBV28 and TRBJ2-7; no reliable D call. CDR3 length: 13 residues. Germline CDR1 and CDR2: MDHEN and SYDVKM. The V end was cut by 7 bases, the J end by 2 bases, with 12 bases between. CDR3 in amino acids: CASTPGSTYEQYF. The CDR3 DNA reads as TGTGCCAGCACCCCGGGTTCCACCTACGAGCAGTACTTC.

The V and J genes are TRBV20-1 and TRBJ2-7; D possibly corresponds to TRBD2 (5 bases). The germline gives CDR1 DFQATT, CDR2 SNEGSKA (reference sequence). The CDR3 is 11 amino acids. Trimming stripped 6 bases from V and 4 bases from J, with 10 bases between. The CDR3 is CSALAPYEQYF. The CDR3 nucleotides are TGCAGTGCCCTAGCCCCGTACGAGCAGTACTTC.

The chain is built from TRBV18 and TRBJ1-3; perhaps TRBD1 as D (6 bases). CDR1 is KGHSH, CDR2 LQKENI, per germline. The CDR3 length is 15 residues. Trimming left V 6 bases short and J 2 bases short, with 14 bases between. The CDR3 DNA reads TGTGCCAGCTCGCAGGACAGAGGGCCTGGAAACACCATATATTTT. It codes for CASSQDRGPGNTIYF.

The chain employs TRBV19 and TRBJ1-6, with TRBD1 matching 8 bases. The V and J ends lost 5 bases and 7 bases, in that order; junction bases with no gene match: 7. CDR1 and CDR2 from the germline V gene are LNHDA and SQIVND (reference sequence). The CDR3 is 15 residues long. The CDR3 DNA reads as TGTGCCAGTAGTCCGGGACAGGCAAGGAATTCACCCCTCCACTTT. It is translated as CASSPGQARNSPLHF.

The CDR3 sequence is CSVSSTGRDTQYF. CDR3 in DNA: TGCAGCGTTTCGTCGACAGGGCGGGATACGCAGTATTTT. The chain employs TRBV29-1 and TRBJ2-3; 7 bases are shared with TRBD1. CDR1 is SQVTM, CDR2 ANQGSEA, per germline. V lost 5 bases, J lost 6 bases, and 8 bases stayed unmatched. The CDR3 sequence is 13 residues long.

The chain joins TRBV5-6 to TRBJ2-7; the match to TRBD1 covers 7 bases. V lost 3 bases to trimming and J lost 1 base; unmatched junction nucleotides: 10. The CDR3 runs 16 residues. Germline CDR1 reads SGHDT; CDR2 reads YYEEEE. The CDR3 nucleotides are TGTGCCAGCAGCTCAAACCTTAGGGGACAGTCCTACGAGCAGTACTTC. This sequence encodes CASSSNLRGQSYEQYF.

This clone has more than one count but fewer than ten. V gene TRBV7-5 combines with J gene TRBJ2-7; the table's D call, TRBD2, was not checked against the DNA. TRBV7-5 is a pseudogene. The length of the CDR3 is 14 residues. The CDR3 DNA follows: TGTGCCAGAAGCTTAGTAGGCCTAGTATACGAGCAGTACTTC. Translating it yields CARSLVGLVYEQYF.

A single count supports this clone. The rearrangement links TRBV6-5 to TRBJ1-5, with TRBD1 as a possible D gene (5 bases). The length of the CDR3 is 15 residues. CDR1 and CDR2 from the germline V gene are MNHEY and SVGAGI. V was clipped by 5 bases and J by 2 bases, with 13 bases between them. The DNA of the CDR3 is TGTGCCAGCAGTACTGGGGGGGAGGGCAATCAGCCCCAGCATTTT. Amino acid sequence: CASSTGGEGNQPQHF.

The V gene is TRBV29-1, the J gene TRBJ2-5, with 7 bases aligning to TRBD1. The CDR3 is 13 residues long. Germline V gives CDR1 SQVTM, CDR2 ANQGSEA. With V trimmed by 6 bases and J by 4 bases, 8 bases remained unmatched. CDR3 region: CSVRGQDGETQYF. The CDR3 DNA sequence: TGCAGCGTACGAGGACAGGACGGAGAGACCCAGTACTTC. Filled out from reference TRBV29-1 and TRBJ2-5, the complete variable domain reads SAVISQKPSRDICQRGTSLTIQCQVDSQVTMMFWYRQQPGQSLTLIATANQGSEATYESGFVIDKFPISRPNLTFSTLTVSNMSPEDSSIYLCSVRGQDGETQYFGPGTRLLVL.

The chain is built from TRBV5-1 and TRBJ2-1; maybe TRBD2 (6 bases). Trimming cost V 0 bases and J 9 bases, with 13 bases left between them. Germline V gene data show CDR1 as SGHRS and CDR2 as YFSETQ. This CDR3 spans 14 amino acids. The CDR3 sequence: CASSLAGGYSEQFF. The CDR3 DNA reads TGCGCCAGCAGCTTGGCCGGGGGTTATTCTGAGCAGTTCTTC.

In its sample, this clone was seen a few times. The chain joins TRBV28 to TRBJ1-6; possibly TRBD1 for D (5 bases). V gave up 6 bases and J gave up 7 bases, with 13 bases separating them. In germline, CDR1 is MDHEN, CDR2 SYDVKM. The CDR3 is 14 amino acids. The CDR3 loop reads CASRTRDSNSPLHF. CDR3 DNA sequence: TGTGCCAGCAGGACCAGGGACTCAAATTCACCCCTCCACTTT.

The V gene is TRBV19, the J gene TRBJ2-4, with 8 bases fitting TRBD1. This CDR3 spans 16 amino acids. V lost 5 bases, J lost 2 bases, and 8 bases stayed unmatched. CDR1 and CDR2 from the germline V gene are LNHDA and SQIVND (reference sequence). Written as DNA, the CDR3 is TGTGCCAGTAGTCTCGACAGGGGCCCGACCAAAAACATTCAGTACTTC. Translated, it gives CASSLDRGPTKNIQYF.

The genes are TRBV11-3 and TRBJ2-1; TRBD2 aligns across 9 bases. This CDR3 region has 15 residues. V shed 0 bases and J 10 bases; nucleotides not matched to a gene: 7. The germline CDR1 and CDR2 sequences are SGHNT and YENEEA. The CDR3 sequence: CASSLELAGLGEQFF. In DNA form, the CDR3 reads TGTGCCAGCAGCTTAGAGCTAGCGGGATTGGGGGAGCAGTTCTTC.

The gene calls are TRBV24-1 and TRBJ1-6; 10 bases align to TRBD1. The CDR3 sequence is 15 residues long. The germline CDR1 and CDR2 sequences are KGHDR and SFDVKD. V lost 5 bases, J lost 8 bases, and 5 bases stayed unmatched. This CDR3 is CATSGTGGGHSPLHF. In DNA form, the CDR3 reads TGTGCCACCAGTGGGACAGGGGGAGGGCATTCACCCCTCCACTTT.

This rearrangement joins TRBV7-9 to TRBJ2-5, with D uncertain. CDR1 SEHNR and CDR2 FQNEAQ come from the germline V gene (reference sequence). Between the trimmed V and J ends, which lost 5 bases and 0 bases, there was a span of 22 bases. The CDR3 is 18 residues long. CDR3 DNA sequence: TGTGCCAGCAGCGCCAGAGGCCCCAGTCTAGATTACCAAGAGACCCAGTACTTC. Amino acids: CASSARGPSLDYQETQYF.

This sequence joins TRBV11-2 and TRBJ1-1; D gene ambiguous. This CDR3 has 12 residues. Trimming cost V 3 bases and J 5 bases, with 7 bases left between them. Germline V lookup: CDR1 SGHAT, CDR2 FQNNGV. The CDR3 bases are TGTGCCAGCAGCTTCATGGAGACTGAAGCTTTCTTT. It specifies CASSFMETEAFF.

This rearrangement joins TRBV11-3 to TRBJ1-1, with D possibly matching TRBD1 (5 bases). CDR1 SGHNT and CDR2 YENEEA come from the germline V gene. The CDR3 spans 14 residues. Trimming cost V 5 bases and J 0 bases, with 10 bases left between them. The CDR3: CASSPGGVNTEAFF. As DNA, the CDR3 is TGTGCCAGCAGCCCTGGGGGGGTGAACACTGAAGCTTTCTTT.